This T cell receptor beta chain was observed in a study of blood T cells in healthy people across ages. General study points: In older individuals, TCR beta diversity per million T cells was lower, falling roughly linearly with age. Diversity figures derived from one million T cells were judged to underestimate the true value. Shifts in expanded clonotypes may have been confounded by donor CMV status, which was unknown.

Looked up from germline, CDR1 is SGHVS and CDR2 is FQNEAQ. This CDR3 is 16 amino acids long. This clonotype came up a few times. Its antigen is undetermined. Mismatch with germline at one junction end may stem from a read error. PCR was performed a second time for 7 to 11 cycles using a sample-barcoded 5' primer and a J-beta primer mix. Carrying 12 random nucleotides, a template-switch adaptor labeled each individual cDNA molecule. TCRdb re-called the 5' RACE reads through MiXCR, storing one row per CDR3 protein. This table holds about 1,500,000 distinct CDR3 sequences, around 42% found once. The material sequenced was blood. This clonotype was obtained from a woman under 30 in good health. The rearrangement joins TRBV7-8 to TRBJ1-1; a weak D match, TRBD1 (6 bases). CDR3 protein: CASSLAGAGVNAEAFF. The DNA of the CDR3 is TGTGCCAGCAGCTTAGCGGGGGCGGGGGTGAACGCTGAAGCTTTCTTT.